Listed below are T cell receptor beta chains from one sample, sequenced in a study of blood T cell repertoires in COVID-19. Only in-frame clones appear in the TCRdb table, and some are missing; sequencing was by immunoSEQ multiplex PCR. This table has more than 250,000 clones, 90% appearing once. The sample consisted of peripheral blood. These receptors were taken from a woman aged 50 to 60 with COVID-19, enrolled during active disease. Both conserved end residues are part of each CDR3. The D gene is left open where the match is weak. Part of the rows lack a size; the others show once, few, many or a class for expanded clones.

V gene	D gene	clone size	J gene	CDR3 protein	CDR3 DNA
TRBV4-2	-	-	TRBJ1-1	CASSRSPGGTEAFF	TGTGCCAGCAGCCGATCACCGGGAGGCACTGAAGCTTTCTTT
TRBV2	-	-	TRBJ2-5	CASRGRGSQETQYF	TGTGCCAGCAGGGGTCGTGGGAGCCAAGAGACCCAGTACTTC
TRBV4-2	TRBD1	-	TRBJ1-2	CASSQAAGQALYGYTF	TGTGCCAGCAGCCAAGCCGCGGGACAGGCACTCTATGGCTACACCTTC
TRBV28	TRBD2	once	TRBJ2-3	CASSPRLAGAEGDTQYF	TGTGCCAGCAGTCCTCGACTAGCGGGAGCGGAGGGAGATACGCAGTATTTT
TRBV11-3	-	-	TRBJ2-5	CASSFRTAKETQYF	TGTGCCAGCAGCTTTCGGACAGCGAAAGAGACCCAGTACTTC
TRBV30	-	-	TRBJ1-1	CAWTPVNKNTEAFF	TGTGCCTGGACACCCGTAAACAAGAACACTGAAGCTTTCTTT
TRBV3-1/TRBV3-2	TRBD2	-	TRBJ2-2	CASSRGLAGDGELFF	TGTGCCAGCAGCCGAGGACTAGCGGGAGATGGGGAGCTGTTTTTT
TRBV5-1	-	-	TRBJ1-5	CASSAAGSSNQPQHF	TGCGCCAGCAGCGCGGCCGGGTCTAGTAATCAGCCCCAGCATTTT
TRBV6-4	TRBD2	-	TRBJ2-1	CASSDSGGRVANEQFF	TGTGCCAGCAGTGACTCCGGCGGGAGAGTAGCCAATGAGCAGTTCTTC
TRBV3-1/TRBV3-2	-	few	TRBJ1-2	CASSQPGGYGYTF	TGTGCCAGCAGCCAGCCCGGGGGTTATGGCTACACCTTC
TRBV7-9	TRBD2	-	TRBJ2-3	CASSLVWGLAGHTDTQYF	TGTGCCAGCAGCTTAGTGTGGGGCCTAGCGGGACACACAGATACGCAGTATTTT
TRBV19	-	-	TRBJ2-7	CASSIGLRKSSYEQYF	TGTGCCAGTAGTATAGGGTTGCGCAAAAGCTCCTACGAGCAGTACTTC
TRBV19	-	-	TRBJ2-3	CASKQPGRPAEDTQYF	TGTGCCAGTAAACAACCAGGGCGTCCCGCGGAGGATACGCAGTATTTT
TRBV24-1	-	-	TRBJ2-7	CATSDSDRNYEQYF	TGTGCCACCAGTGATTCAGACAGAAACTACGAGCAGTACTTC
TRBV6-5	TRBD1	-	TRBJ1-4	CASRNRGPNEKLFF	TGTGCCAGCAGAAACAGGGGGCCTAATGAAAAACTGTTTTTT
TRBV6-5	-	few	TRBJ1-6	CASRQGGSPLHF	TGTGCCAGCAGACAGGGTGGCTCACCCCTCCACTTT
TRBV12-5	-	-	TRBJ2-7	CASGLVQWELFF	TGTGCTAGTGGTTTGGTACAGTGGGAGTTATTCTTC